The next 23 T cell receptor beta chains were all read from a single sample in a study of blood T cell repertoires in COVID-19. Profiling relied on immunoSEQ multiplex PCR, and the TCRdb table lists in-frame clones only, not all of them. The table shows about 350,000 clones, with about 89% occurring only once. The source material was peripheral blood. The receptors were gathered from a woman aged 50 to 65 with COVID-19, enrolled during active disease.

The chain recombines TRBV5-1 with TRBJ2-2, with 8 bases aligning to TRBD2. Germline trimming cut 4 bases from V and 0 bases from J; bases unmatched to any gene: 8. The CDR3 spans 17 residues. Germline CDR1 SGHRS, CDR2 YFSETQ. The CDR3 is CASSQTSSGTNTGELFF. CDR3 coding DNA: TGCGCCAGCAGCCAAACCAGTAGCGGGACGAACACCGGGGAGCTGTTTTTT.

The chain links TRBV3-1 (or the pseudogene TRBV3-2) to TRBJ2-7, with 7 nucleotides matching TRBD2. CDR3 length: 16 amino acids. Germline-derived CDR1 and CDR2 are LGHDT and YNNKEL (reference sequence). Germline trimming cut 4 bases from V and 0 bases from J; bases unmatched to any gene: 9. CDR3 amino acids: CASSRFLRGSSYEQYF. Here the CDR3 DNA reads TGTGCCAGCAGCCGATTCCTTCGCGGGAGCTCCTACGAGCAGTACTTC.

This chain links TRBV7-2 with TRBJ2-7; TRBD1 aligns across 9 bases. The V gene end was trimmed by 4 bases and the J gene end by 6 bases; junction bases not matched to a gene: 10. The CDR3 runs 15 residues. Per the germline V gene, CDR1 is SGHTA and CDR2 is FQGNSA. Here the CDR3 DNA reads TGTGCCAGCAGCTCTTTTGGGGGACAGGGTGGCGAGCAGTACTTC. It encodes CASSSFGGQGGEQYF.

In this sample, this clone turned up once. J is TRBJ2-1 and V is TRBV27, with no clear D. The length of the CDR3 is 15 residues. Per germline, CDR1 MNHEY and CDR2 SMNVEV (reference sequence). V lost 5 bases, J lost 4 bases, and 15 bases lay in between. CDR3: CASSPRLISYNEQFF. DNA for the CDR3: TGTGCCAGCAGTCCCCGACTTATATCATACAATGAGCAGTTCTTC.

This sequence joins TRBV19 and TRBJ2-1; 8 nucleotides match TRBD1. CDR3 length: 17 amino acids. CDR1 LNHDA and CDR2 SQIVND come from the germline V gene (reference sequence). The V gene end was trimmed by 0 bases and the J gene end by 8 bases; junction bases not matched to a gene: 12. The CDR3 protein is CASSIDPRQGAGDEQFF. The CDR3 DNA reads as TGTGCCAGTAGTATAGATCCCCGGCAGGGGGCAGGTGATGAGCAGTTCTTC.

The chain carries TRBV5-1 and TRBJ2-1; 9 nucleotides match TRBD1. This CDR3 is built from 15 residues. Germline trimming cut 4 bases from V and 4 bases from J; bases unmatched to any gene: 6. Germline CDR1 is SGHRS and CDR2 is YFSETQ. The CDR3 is CASSPRTGEYNEQFF. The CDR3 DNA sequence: TGCGCCAGCAGCCCACGGACAGGGGAATACAATGAGCAGTTCTTC.

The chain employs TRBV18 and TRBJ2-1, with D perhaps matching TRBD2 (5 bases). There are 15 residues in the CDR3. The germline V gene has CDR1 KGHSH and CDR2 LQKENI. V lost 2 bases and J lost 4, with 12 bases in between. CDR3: CASSPSGWGYNEQFF. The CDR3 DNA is TGTGCCAGCTCACCATCGGGATGGGGTTACAATGAGCAGTTCTTC.

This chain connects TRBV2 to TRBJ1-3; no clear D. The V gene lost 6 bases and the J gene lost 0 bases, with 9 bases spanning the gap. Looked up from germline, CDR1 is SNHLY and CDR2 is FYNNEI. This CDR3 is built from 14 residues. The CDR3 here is CASRTSGSGNTIYF. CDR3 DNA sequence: TGTGCCAGCAGAACGTCGGGCTCTGGAAACACCATATATTTT.

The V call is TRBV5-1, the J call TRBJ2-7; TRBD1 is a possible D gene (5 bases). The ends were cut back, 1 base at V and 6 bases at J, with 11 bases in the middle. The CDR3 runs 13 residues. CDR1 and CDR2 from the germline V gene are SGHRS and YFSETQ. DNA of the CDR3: TGCGCCAGCAGCTTGTCAGGGTCGGGCGAGCAGTACTTC. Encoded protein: CASSLSGSGEQYF. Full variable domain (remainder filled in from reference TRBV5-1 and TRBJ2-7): KAGVTQTPRYLIKTRGQQVTLSCSPISGHRSVSWYQQTPGQGLQFLFEYFSETQRNKGNFPGRFSGRQFSNSRSEMNVSTLELGDSALYLCASSLSGSGEQYFGPGTRLTVT.

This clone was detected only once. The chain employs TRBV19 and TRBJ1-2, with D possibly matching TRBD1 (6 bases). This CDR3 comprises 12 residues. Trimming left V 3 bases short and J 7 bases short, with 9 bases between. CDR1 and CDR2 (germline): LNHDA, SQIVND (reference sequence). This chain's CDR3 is CASSIYRAGYTF. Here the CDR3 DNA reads TGTGCCAGTAGTATCTACAGGGCTGGCTACACCTTC.

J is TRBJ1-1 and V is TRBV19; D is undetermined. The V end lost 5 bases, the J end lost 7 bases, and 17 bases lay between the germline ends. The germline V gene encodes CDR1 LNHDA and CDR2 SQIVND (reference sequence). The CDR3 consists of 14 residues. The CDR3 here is CASSPLRQQVEAFF. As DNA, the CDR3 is TGTGCCAGTAGTCCTCTGCGGCAGCAAGTTGAAGCTTTCTTT.

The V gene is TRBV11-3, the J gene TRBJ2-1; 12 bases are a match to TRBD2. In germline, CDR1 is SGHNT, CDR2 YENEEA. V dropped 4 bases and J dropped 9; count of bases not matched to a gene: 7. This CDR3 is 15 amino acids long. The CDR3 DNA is TGTGCCAGCAGCTCACTAGCGGGAGGAGGAAGTGAGCAGTTCTTC. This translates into CASSSLAGGGSEQFF. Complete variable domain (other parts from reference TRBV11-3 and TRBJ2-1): EAGVVQSPRYKIIEKKQPVAFWCNPISGHNTLYWYLQNLGQGPELLIRYENEEAVDDSQLPKDRFSAERLKGVDSTLKIQPAELGDSAVYLCASSSLAGGGSEQFFGPGTRLTVL.

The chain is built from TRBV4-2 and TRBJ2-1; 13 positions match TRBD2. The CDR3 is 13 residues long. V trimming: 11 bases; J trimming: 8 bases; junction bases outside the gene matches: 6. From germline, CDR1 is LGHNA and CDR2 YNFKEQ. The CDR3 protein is CACGLAGVDEQFF. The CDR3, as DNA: TGTGCCTGTGGACTAGCGGGAGTGGATGAGCAGTTCTTC.

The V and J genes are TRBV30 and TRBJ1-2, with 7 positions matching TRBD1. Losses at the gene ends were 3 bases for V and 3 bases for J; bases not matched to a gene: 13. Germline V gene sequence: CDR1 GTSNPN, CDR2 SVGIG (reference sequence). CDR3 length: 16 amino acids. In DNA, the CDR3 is TGTGCCTGGAGGGGGACAGCCACCCCCCTCGACTATGGCTACACCTTC. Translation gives CAWRGTATPLDYGYTF.

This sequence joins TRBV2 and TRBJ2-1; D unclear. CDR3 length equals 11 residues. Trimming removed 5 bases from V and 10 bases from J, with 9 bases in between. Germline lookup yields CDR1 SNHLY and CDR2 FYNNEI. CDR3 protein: CASSSRREQFF. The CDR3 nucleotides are TGTGCCAGCAGTTCCAGAAGAGAGCAGTTCTTC.

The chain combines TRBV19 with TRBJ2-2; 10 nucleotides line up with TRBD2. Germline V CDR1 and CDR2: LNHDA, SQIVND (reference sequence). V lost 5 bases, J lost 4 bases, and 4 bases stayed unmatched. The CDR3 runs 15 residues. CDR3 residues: CASSSSGSRTGELFF. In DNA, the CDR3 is TGTGCCAGTAGTTCTAGCGGGAGTCGCACCGGGGAGCTGTTTTTT.

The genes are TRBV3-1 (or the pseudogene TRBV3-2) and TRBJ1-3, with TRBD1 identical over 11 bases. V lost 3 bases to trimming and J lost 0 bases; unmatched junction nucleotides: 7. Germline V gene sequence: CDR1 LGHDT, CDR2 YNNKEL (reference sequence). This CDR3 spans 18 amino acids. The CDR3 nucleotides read TGTGCCAGCAGCCACAGGACAGGGGGCGCGAGCTCTGGAAACACCATATATTTT. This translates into CASSHRTGGASSGNTIYF.

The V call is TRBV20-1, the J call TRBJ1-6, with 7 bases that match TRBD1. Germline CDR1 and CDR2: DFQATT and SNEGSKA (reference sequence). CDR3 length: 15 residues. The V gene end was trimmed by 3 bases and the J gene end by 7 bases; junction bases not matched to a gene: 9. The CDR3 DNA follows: TGCAGTGCTAGTCCTGGGGGACAGCGAAATTCACCCCTCCACTTT. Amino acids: CSASPGGQRNSPLHF.

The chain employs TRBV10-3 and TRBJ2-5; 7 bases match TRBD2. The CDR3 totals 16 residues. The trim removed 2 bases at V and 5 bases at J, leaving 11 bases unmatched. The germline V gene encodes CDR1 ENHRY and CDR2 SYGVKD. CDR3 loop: CAISEDGGRGSETQYF. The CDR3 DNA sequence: TGTGCCATCAGTGAGGATGGCGGGAGAGGGTCGGAGACCCAGTACTTC.

The CDR3 spells CASNATGTGLSYEQYF. As DNA, the CDR3 is TGCGCCAGCAATGCCACCGGGACAGGCCTTTCCTACGAGCAGTACTTC. The chain uses TRBV10-1 and TRBJ2-7; 8 bases fit TRBD1. Per the germline V gene, CDR1 is WNHNN and CDR2 is SYGVQD (reference sequence). Losses at the gene ends were 7 bases for V and 1 base for J; bases not matched to a gene: 12. The CDR3 length is 16 residues.

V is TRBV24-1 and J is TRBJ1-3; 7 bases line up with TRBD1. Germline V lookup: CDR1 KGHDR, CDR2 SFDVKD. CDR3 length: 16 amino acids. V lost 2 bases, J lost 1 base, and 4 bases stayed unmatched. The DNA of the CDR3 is TGTGCCACCAGTGATTCGAGGGGGCGATCTGGAAACACCATATATTTT. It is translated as CATSDSRGRSGNTIYF.

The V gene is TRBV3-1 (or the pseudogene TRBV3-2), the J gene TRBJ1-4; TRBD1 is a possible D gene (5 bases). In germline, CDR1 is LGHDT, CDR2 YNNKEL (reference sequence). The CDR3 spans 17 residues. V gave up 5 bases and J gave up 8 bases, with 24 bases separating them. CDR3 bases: TGTGCCAGCAGCTCCCGAATTTTAGACAGAGGTAGGGAAAAACTGTTTTTT. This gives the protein CASSSRILDRGREKLFF.

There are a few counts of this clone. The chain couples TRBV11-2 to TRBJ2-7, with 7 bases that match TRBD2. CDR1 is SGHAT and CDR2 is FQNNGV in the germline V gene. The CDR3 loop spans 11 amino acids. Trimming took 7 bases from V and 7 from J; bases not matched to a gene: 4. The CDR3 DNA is TGTGCCAGCACCTCCGGGGGGGAGCAGTACTTC. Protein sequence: CASTSGGEQYF.